The T cell receptor (beta chain) described here comes from a study of T-cell memory formation after mild COVID-19. Overall study: The TCR clusters were mostly specific to one donor. Study results and limitations: Contracting clones, day 15 to 85, had balanced CD4/CD8, and later expanders favored CD4+. Mostly located in CM and EM were contracting CD4+ clones, with contracting CD8+ clones located in EMRA.

It was 5'RACE with constant-segment primers that produced the TCR alpha and TCR beta cDNA libraries, which carried sample barcodes and UMIs. Each CDR3 protein gets one entry after TCRdb re-called the 5' RACE reads with MiXCR. The sample lists 250,000 to 300,000 distinct CDR3 sequences, 15% to 20% occurring once. V lost 4 bases to trimming and J lost 3 bases, with 10 bases between them. CDR1 is SEHNR, CDR2 FQNEAQ, per germline (reference sequence). The CDR3 is 14 residues long. A remark on this clonotype: What it binds is not known.

Source material: PBMCs or a T cell subset sorted from them (not recorded which). The source of this sequence is a man younger than 30 who had mild COVID-19 (a few samples of this study predate the infection). Cell type and time point are not known. This chain links TRBV7-9 with TRBJ1-5, with D possibly TRBD1 on 5 matching bases. For the CDR3, the DNA is TGTGCCAGCAGCTCCGGGACGTACAATCAGCCCCAGCATTTT. Translated, it gives CASSSGTYNQPQHF.